The 17 T cell receptor beta chains below all came from one sample that was sequenced in a study of T cells in localized non-small cell lung cancer. This table comes from immunoSEQ multiplex PCR, and its TCRdb copy is limited to in-frame clones, with some not included. The top ten clones hold 7.7% of a sample with around 1,300 clones, about 35% of them seen once. The material was normal lung tissue next to the tumor, obtained before any cancer treatment. The receptors stem from a woman aged 35-75 years with stage I squamous cell lung carcinoma.

This clone was counted only a few times. The V gene is TRBV9, the J gene TRBJ1-1; D remains ambiguous. Trimming took off 2 bases at V and 7 bases at J, with 15 bases between the two ends. Per the germline V gene, CDR1 is SGDLS and CDR2 is YYNGEE. The CDR3 has 14 amino acids. CDR3 sequence: CASSVGSWAREAFF. The DNA for the CDR3 is TGTGCCAGCAGCGTTGGCAGTTGGGCACGTGAAGCTTTCTTT.

The chain uses TRBV19 and TRBJ1-1; TRBD1 matches 7 bases. This CDR3 has 15 amino acids. The germline gives CDR1 LNHDA, CDR2 SQIVND (reference sequence). J lost 0 bases, V lost 1 base, and 2 bases had no gene match. This chain's CDR3 is CASSIATGLNTEAFF. CDR3 coding DNA: TGTGCCAGTAGTATAGCGACAGGGCTGAACACTGAAGCTTTCTTT.

The chain joins TRBV6-8 to TRBJ1-2; maybe TRBD1 (6 bases). This CDR3 spans 13 amino acids. The germline gives CDR1 MNHGY, CDR2 SAAAGT. Trimming removed 6 bases from V and 10 bases from J, with 18 bases in between. In DNA form, the CDR3 reads TGTGCCAGCAGCACCTTGGACAGACCTTTCTACACCTTC. Its translation: CASSTLDRPFYTF.

This chain uses TRBV14 with TRBJ2-3, with D possibly being TRBD1 (6 bases). The germline CDR1 and CDR2 sequences are SGHDN and FVKESK. The CDR3 consists of 17 residues. Trimming shortened V by 1 base and J by 2 bases, and 16 bases separated the two germline ends. In nucleotides, the CDR3 is TGTGCCAGCAGCCAAGGGGCTGACAGGCCTTTCACAGATACGCAGTATTTT. Amino acid sequence: CASSQGADRPFTDTQYF.

This clone was seen more than once but under ten times. The chain recombines TRBV6-7 with TRBJ2-5, with D possibly being TRBD1 (5 bases). TRBV6-7 is an ORF; its function is uncertain. The CDR3 loop spans 14 amino acids. The V end was cut by 5 bases, the J end by 3 bases, with 13 bases between. The CDR3 DNA sequence: TGTGCCAGCAGTAGTCTCCAGGGAAAAGAGACCCAGTACTTC. This translates into CASSSLQGKETQYF.

This clone showed up just a few times. The chain recombines TRBV6-8 with TRBJ2-7, with D perhaps matching TRBD2 (6 bases). Between the trimmed V and J ends, which lost 6 bases and 3 bases, there was a span of 18 bases. This CDR3 spans 15 amino acids. Germline assignment: CDR1 MNHGY and CDR2 SAAAGT. CDR3 in amino acids: CASSRLPQGGYEQYF. DNA of the CDR3: TGTGCCAGCAGCAGACTCCCCCAGGGAGGCTACGAGCAGTACTTC.

This clone was observed a handful of times. The chain links TRBV6-8 to TRBJ2-3; 9 nucleotides align to TRBD1. The V segment lost 10 bases and the J segment 1 base; nucleotides outside the gene matches: 15. Looked up from germline, CDR1 is MNHGY and CDR2 is SAAAGT. The CDR3 totals 17 residues. The CDR3 sequence is CAISPTPRDRGTDTQYF. Here the CDR3 DNA reads TGTGCCATCAGCCCCACCCCCCGGGACAGGGGCACAGATACGCAGTATTTT.

This rearrangement joins TRBV19 to TRBJ1-6, with unresolved D. V was shortened by 5 bases and J by 10 bases, with 15 bases between the two germline ends. CDR3 length: 14 amino acids. Germline CDR1 reads LNHDA; CDR2 reads SQIVND (reference sequence). This chain's CDR3 is CASSALELDSPLHF. The CDR3 nucleotides are TGTGCCAGTAGTGCCCTTGAACTCGACTCACCCCTCCACTTT.

By proportion, this clone is medium-sized. This sequence joins TRBV11-3 and TRBJ2-7; 8 bases are a match to TRBD1. After removal of 3 bases from V and 5 bases from J, the junction contained 15 bases not matched to a gene. The CDR3 consists of 17 residues. CDR1 is SGHNT and CDR2 is YENEEA in the germline V gene. The CDR3 DNA reads as TGTGCCAGCAGCTTCAGTAGCCGGTGGACAGGGTTTCACGAGCAGTACTTC. It specifies CASSFSSRWTGFHEQYF.

By its share, this clone is medium-sized. The V gene is TRBV11-3, the J gene TRBJ1-2, with D unclear. V lost 7 bases, J lost 3 bases, and 15 bases lay in between. There are 14 residues in the CDR3. CDR1 SGHNT and CDR2 YENEEA come from the germline V gene. Here the CDR3 reads CASTLLEDYYGYTF. The CDR3 coding sequence is TGTGCCAGCACCCTTCTTGAGGACTACTATGGCTACACCTTC.

This clone rates as medium-sized. V usage is TRBV11-3 and J usage is TRBJ2-7; D may be TRBD2 (5 bases). V was trimmed by 8 bases and J by 3 bases, leaving 17 bases between them. The germline V gene has CDR1 SGHNT and CDR2 YENEEA. The CDR3 totals 14 residues. CDR3 DNA: TGTGCCAGCTACCGACCGGAGGTGGTCTACGAGCAGTACTTC. Residues: CASYRPEVVYEQYF.

This clone turned up a few times. J is TRBJ1-5 and V is TRBV6-8; 7 bases map to TRBD1. This CDR3 has 13 amino acids. Germline trimming cut 7 bases from V and 4 bases from J; bases unmatched to any gene: 4. The germline V gene encodes CDR1 MNHGY and CDR2 SAAAGT. CDR3 bases: TGTGCCAGCATTCAGGGGGGAAATCAGCCCCAGCATTTT. Protein sequence: CASIQGGNQPQHF.

The chain links TRBV19 to TRBJ2-7, with D hard to call. V was shortened by 3 bases and J by 4 bases, with 10 bases between the two germline ends. The CDR3 covers 13 residues. Looked up from germline, CDR1 is LNHDA and CDR2 is SQIVND (reference sequence). CDR3 sequence reads: CASSITEAYEQYF. The CDR3 coding sequence is TGTGCCAGTAGTATCACAGAAGCGTACGAGCAGTACTTC.

This clone was counted once. The V gene is TRBV29-1, the J gene TRBJ1-2, with D unresolved. Between the trimmed V and J ends, which lost 4 bases and 3 bases, there was a span of 12 bases. The length of the CDR3 is 13 residues. The germline V gene encodes CDR1 SQVTM and CDR2 ANQGSEA. The DNA of the CDR3 is TGCAGCGTTGTTGGGTCGGCAGACTATGGCTACACCTTC. It translates to CSVVGSADYGYTF.

The rearrangement uses TRBV6-8 and TRBJ2-3; D remains ambiguous. Germline-derived CDR1 and CDR2 are MNHGY and SAAAGT. The CDR3 contains 12 residues. Trimming cost V 4 bases and J 5 bases, with 7 bases left between them. The CDR3 here is CASSSLGDTQYF. In DNA form, the CDR3 reads TGTGCCAGCAGTTCATTAGGAGATACGCAGTATTTT.

The chain joins TRBV18 to TRBJ1-4; D not certain. The germline V gene has CDR1 KGHSH and CDR2 LQKENI. This CDR3 comprises 15 residues. Deletions cut 3 bases from V and 0 bases from J, with 8 bases between. CDR3: CASSPAGSTNEKLFF. CDR3 in DNA: TGTGCCAGCTCACCGGCCGGCTCAACTAATGAAAAACTGTTTTTT.

This chain joins TRBV7-1 and TRBJ1-6; tentatively, D is TRBD1 (5 bases). TRBV7-1 is an ORF, and what it does is uncertain. The length of the CDR3 is 18 residues. V lost 4 bases and J 2 bases, leaving 18 bases between the germline ends. The CDR3 is CASSLVAARDPYNSPLHF. For the CDR3, the DNA is TGTGCCAGCAGCTTAGTCGCGGCTCGGGACCCCTATAATTCACCCCTCCACTTT.